The source of this T cell receptor beta chain is a study of blood T cells in healthy people across ages. Study-wide results and caveats: Both higher diversity and more naive CD4+ cells marked long-lived donors when set against aged donors. It was not known whether donors were CMV positive (a possible confounder of expanded clonotype changes).

Alongside a J-beta primer mix, a sample-barcoded 5' primer served in a second PCR lasting about 7 to 12 cycles. TCRdb re-derived calls from the 5' RACE reads in MiXCR, one entry per CDR3 protein. The table lists roughly 800,000 distinct CDR3 sequences, around 25% of them singletons. With regard to this clonotype: Its specificity is not known.

The junction had 8 bases not matched to a gene; V was cut back by 0 bases and J by 9 bases. The CDR3 sequence is 15 residues long. Germline CDR1 and CDR2: MRHNA and SNTAGT. These data also formed part of another study, on T cells of mothers and their children. From that second work: Sequencing returned over 10 million TCR beta CDR3 reads per mother and roughly 3 million per child.

The clonotype was recovered from a boy between 10 and 17 years old in good health. Sequencing input: blood. The V gene is TRBV6-4, the J gene TRBJ2-1; 7 bases fit TRBD1. DNA of the CDR3: TGTGCCAGCAGTGACTCGATTGGGGCAGGGGGTGAGCAGTTCTTC. It translates to CASSDSIGAGGEQFF.